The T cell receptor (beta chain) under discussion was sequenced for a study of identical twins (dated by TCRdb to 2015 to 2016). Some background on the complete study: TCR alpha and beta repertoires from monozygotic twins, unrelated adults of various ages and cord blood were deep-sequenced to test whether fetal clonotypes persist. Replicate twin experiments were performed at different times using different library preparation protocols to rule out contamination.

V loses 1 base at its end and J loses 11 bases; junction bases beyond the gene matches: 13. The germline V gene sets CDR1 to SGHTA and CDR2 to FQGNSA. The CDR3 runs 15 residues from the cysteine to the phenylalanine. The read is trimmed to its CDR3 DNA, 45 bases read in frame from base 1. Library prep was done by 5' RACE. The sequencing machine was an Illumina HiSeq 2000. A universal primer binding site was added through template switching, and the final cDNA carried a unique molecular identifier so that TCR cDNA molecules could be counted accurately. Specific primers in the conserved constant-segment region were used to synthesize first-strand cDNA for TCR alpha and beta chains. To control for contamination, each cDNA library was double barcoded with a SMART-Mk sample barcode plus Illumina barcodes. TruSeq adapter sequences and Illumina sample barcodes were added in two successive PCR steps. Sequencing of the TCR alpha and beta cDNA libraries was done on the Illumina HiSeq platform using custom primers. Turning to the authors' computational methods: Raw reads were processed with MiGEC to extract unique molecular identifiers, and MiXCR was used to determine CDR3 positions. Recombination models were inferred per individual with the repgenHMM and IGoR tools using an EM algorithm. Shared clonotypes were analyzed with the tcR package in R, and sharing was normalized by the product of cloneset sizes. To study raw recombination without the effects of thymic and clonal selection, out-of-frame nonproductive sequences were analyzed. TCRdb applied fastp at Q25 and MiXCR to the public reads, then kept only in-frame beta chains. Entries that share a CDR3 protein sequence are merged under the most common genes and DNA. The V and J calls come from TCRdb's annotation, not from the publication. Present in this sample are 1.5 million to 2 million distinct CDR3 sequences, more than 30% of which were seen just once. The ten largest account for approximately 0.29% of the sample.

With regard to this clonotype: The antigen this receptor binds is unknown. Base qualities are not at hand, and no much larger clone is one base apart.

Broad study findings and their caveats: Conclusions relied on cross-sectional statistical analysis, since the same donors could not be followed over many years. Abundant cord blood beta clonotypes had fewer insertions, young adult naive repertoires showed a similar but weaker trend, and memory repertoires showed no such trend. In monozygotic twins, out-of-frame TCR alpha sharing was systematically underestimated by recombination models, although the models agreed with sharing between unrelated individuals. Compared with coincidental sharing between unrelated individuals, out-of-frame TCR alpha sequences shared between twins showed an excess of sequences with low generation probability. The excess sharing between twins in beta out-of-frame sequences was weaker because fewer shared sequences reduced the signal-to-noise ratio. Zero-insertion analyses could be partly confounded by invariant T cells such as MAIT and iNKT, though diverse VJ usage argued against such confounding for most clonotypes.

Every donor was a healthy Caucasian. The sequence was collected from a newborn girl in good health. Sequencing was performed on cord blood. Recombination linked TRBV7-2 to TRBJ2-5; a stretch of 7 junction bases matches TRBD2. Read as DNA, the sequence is TGTGCCAGCAGCTTAGGTCTAGCGGCGAACAATGAGCAGTACTTC. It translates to CASSLGLAANNEQYF.